A single count supports the clone carrying this TCR beta chain. The CDR3 is 15 amino acids. The junction had 11 bases not matched to a gene; V was cut back by 6 bases and J by 6 bases. Germline V gene sequence: CDR1 MDHEN, CDR2 SYDVKM. This entry is derived from a study of blood T cell repertoires in COVID-19. Original handling: Estimation of nucleated cell counts relied on the amplification of reference gene primers. Here immunoSEQ multiplex PCR was the method, and the copy in TCRdb shows in-frame clones only, minus some. The V and J calls and the clone size are those of that table, but D and trimming were determined from the DNA. The sample has approximately 130,000 clones; around four fifths are singletons.

The chain carries TRBV28 and TRBJ2-1; 7 bases align to TRBD2. The receptor was derived from a human donor in a cohort sampled during active COVID-19. The sample comprised peripheral blood. The CDR3 sequence is CASSHFVRGVNEQFF. Written as DNA, the CDR3 is TGTGCCAGCAGCCACTTTGTCCGGGGGGTCAATGAGCAGTTCTTC.